Listed below are T cell receptor beta chains from one sample, sequenced in a study of response to subunit inactivated influenza vaccine. TCRdb reanalysed the RT-PCR reads using MiXCR and keeps one entry per CDR3 protein. The sample shows more than 150,000 distinct CDR3 sequences, around 9% of them seen only once. The source was non-naive T cells sorted from PBMCs, collected on the day of vaccination. Receptors were obtained from a man aged 45 to 65 who received an inactivated influenza vaccine. CDR3s include the opening cysteine and the closing phenylalanine or tryptophan. The D gene is left open where the match is weak. Some rows have no size entry. The others give once, few or many, or a class for an expanded clone.

j_gene,v_gene,abundance,len,d_gene,CDR3aa,CDR3nt
TRBJ2-3,TRBV27,NA,16,TRBD2,CASRSSGTLGTDTQYF,TGTGCCAGCAGGAGTAGCGGGACCTTGGGCACAGATACGCAGTATTTT
TRBJ2-1,TRBV4-2,many,13,TRBD1,CASSQATGERQFF,TGTGCCAGCAGCCAGGCCACAGGGGAAAGGCAGTTCTTC
TRBJ1-1,TRBV7-9,many,15,NA,CASSSQPRVSAEAFF,TGTGCCAGCAGCTCCCAACCCAGGGTTTCCGCTGAAGCTTTCTTT
TRBJ2-3,TRBV20-1,many,14,NA,CSARDSKTTDTQYF,TGCAGTGCTAGAGATAGCAAAACCACAGATACGCAGTATTTT
TRBJ1-2,TRBV20-1,NA,15,NA,CSAPLRRQSNYGYTF,TGCAGTGCACCCTTAAGGCGACAATCTAACTATGGCTACACCTTC
TRBJ2-5,TRBV19,NA,17,TRBD2,CASSTGLGLVYQETQYF,TGTGCCAGTAGTACAGGACTAGGCCTCGTATACCAAGAGACCCAGTACTTC
TRBJ2-4,TRBV9,NA,20,TRBD2,CASSSGPGFLGSGTRNIQYF,TGTGCCAGCAGCTCCGGGCCCGGTTTTTTGGGTAGCGGGACACGGAACATTCAGTACTTC
TRBJ1-1,TRBV11-1,many,14,TRBD1,CASGTGQGNTEAFF,TGTGCCAGCGGGACAGGGCAAGGGAACACTGAAGCTTTCTTT
TRBJ1-4,TRBV6-1,NA,14,NA,CASSAAATNEKLFF,TGTGCCAGCAGTGCAGCTGCAACTAATGAAAAACTGTTTTTT
TRBJ1-4,TRBV5-1,NA,14,TRBD1,CASSTGQLNEKLFF,TGCGCCAGCAGCACGGGACAGCTTAATGAAAAACTGTTTTTT
TRBJ1-1,TRBV5-1,many,13,NA,CASRAGENTEAFF,TGCGCCAGCAGGGCCGGGGAGAACACTGAAGCTTTCTTT
TRBJ1-6,TRBV6-5,few,19,NA,CASSYSATPSRVGNSPLHF,TGTGCCAGCAGTTACTCTGCGACTCCTAGCCGGGTCGGTAATTCACCCCTCCACTTT
TRBJ2-6,TRBV7-9,few,21,TRBD2,CASSRQLAVFTRFSGANVLTF,TGTGCCAGCAGTAGACAACTAGCGGTATTTACTCGCTTCTCTGGGGCCAACGTCCTGACTTTC
TRBJ2-7,TRBV20-1,many,14,TRBD1,CSAPRQGAVLEQYF,TGCAGTGCTCCGCGACAGGGGGCGGTCTTGGAGCAGTACTTC
TRBJ2-3,TRBV15,NA,19,TRBD2,CATSRGTSGGSTSTDTQYF,TGTGCCACCAGCAGAGGAACTAGCGGGGGATCGACTAGCACAGATACGCAGTATTTT
TRBJ2-1,TRBV20-1,few,13,NA,CSARDRPPGGQFF,TGCAGTGCTAGAGATCGGCCTCCGGGTGGGCAGTTCTTC
TRBJ2-5,TRBV5-1,few,16,TRBD2,CASSGGLAGIQETQYF,TGCGCCAGCAGTGGAGGACTAGCGGGGATCCAAGAGACCCAGTACTTC
TRBJ2-3,TRBV20-1,NA,12,NA,CSARVVRDTQYF,TGCAGTGCTAGGGTAGTAAGAGATACGCAGTATTTT
TRBJ2-3,TRBV6-5,few,16,TRBD1,CASSYSRDRGSDTQYF,TGTGCCAGCAGTTACTCGAGGGACAGGGGTTCAGATACGCAGTATTTT
TRBJ2-1,TRBV6-1,few,13,NA,CASTETGANEQFF,TGTGCCAGCACTGAAACGGGGGCGAATGAGCAGTTCTTC
TRBJ2-7,TRBV11-2,many,18,NA,CASSLPAGGWVTPTEQYF,TGTGCCAGCAGCTTACCCGCCGGTGGGTGGGTCACCCCGACCGAGCAGTACTTC
TRBJ2-3,TRBV20-1,few,16,NA,CSARDLVGLPSDTQYF,TGCAGTGCTAGAGATCTCGTGGGACTCCCCTCGGATACGCAGTATTTT
TRBJ2-2,TRBV5-1,many,15,NA,CASSLGGANTGELFF,TGCGCCAGCAGCTTGGGGGGCGCGAACACCGGGGAGCTGTTTTTT
TRBJ2-3,TRBV4-2,NA,16,TRBD2,CASSQAGRGTTDTQYF,TGTGCCAGCAGCCAGGCCGGGCGGGGGACCACAGATACGCAGTATTTT
TRBJ2-3,TRBV7-2,few,16,NA,CASSFGVQITRGTQYF,TGTGCCAGCAGCTTCGGTGTGCAGATTACAAGGGGAACGCAGTATTTT
TRBJ1-2,TRBV6-2/TRBV6-3,NA,14,NA,CASSSHLTGMGYTF,TGTGCCAGCAGTTCCCACCTGACAGGAATGGGCTACACCTTC
TRBJ2-1,TRBV6-5,few,16,TRBD2,CASSWTGSGSHNEQFF,TGTGCCAGCAGTTGGACTGGGAGCGGGAGCCACAATGAGCAGTTCTTC
TRBJ1-2,TRBV3-1,few,15,NA,CASSQGDPGSDGYTF,TGTGCCAGCAGCCAAGGTGACCCCGGATCGGATGGCTACACCTTC
TRBJ1-1,TRBV5-6,NA,16,NA,CASSRVGVGDPHEAFF,TGTGCCAGCAGCCGGGTCGGAGTGGGAGACCCCCATGAAGCTTTCTTT
TRBJ1-5,TRBV4-3,few,15,TRBD1,CASSQGTERLQPQHF,TGCGCCAGCAGCCAGGGGACAGAAAGATTACAGCCCCAGCATTTT
TRBJ1-3,TRBV20-1,NA,15,TRBD1,CSARQGAQSGNTIYF,TGCAGTGCCCGACAGGGGGCGCAATCTGGAAACACCATATATTTT
TRBJ2-7,TRBV5-1,few,15,NA,CASSLGPKESYEQYF,TGCGCCAGCAGCTTGGGCCCGAAGGAGTCCTACGAGCAGTACTTC
TRBJ2-7,TRBV28,once,14,NA,CASSPHRAAYEQYF,TGTGCCAGCAGTCCCCACCGGGCCGCCTACGAGCAGTACTTC
TRBJ1-1,TRBV25-1,many,14,TRBD1,CASSKEQGVTEAFF,TGTGCCAGCTCAAAGGAACAGGGGGTGACTGAAGCTTTCTTT
TRBJ1-5,TRBV12-3/TRBV12-4,few,18,TRBD1,CASRAGTGGFYSNQPQHF,TGTGCCAGCAGGGCCGGGACAGGCGGATTTTATAGCAATCAGCCCCAGCATTTT
TRBJ2-7,TRBV7-8,NA,16,TRBD1,CASSYTPGTGFYEQYF,TGTGCCAGCAGCTATACACCCGGGACAGGGTTCTACGAGCAGTACTTC
TRBJ2-7,TRBV7-9,few,13,NA,CASSLAWGYEQYF,TGTGCCAGCAGCTTAGCTTGGGGCTACGAGCAGTACTTC
TRBJ1-2,TRBV6-2/TRBV6-3,NA,12,TRBD1,CASRTGGFGYTF,TGTGCCAGCAGGACAGGGGGCTTCGGCTACACCTTC
TRBJ2-1,TRBV30,NA,14,TRBD2,CAWRYSGLAGGPFF,TGTGCCTGGAGGTACTCGGGACTAGCGGGAGGGCCATTCTTC
TRBJ2-3,TRBV28,NA,14,NA,CASKAGPNADTQYF,TGTGCCAGCAAGGCAGGACCAAACGCAGATACGCAGTATTTT
TRBJ2-3,TRBV11-1,few,20,TRBD2,CASSSKRGLAGRGGTDTQYF,TGTGCCAGCAGCTCCAAAAGGGGACTAGCGGGGAGAGGTGGCACAGATACGCAGTATTTT
TRBJ1-2,TRBV7-2,NA,15,NA,CASSLGGRASGGYTF,TGTGCCAGCAGCTTAGGTGGCAGGGCCTCAGGAGGCTACACCTTC
TRBJ2-5,TRBV12-3/TRBV12-4,many,14,NA,CASSLDGGQETQYF,TGTGCCAGCAGTTTAGATGGAGGGCAAGAGACCCAGTACTTC
TRBJ2-7,TRBV28,many,13,NA,CASRPTGPPVVNF,TGTGCCAGCAGGCCCACCGGGCCGCCCGTCGTGAACTTC
TRBJ2-7,TRBV15,NA,12,NA,CATSSQGYEQYF,TGTGCCACCAGCAGCCAGGGGTACGAGCAGTACTTC
TRBJ2-5,TRBV9,few,15,NA,CASSVDGGRRETQYF,TGTGCCAGCAGCGTAGATGGAGGGAGAAGGGAGACCCAGTACTTC
TRBJ2-7,TRBV7-2,NA,12,NA,CASSFGVHEQYF,TGTGCCAGCAGCTTTGGGGTTCACGAGCAGTACTTC
TRBJ1-4,TRBV20-1,many,15,NA,CSARNRLSSNEKLFF,TGCAGTGCTAGAAACAGATTAAGCTCTAATGAAAAACTGTTTTTT
TRBJ2-1,TRBV5-1,few,14,TRBD1,CASSLSADRPGQFF,TGCGCCAGCAGCTTGAGTGCGGACAGGCCGGGGCAGTTCTTC
TRBJ1-2,TRBV20-1,NA,16,NA,CSARDMSGLTRYGYTF,TGCAGTGCTAGAGATATGTCAGGGCTCACCCGCTATGGCTACACCTTC
TRBJ2-3,TRBV5-6,few,15,NA,CASSLRVWGTDTQYF,TGTGCCAGCAGCCTCCGAGTATGGGGCACAGATACGCAGTATTTT
TRBJ1-2,TRBV4-3,many,13,NA,CASREGQGSLYTF,TGCGCCAGCAGAGAAGGGCAGGGTAGTCTCTACACCTTC
TRBJ2-7,TRBV20-1,NA,16,NA,CSSRDRWLSKGGEQYF,TGCAGTTCTAGAGATCGCTGGCTGAGCAAGGGCGGCGAGCAGTACTTC
TRBJ2-7,TRBV20-1,few,13,TRBD1,CSARDRYSYEQYF,TGCAGTGCTCGGGACAGGTACTCCTACGAGCAGTACTTC
TRBJ2-3,TRBV3-1,once,18,TRBD2,CASSQGRTSGDFADTQYF,TGTGCCAGCAGCCAAGGACGGACTAGCGGGGATTTTGCAGATACGCAGTATTTT
TRBJ1-2,TRBV5-1,few,12,NA,CASSPGLAGYTF,TGCGCCAGCAGCCCAGGGCTGGCGGGCTACACCTTC
TRBJ2-7,TRBV3-1,few,14,NA,CASSGRWKNYEQYF,TGTGCCAGCAGCGGCAGATGGAAGAACTACGAGCAGTACTTC
TRBJ2-2,TRBV4-3,NA,16,NA,CASSQGGLGGTGELFF,TGCGCCAGCAGCCAAGGTGGCCTAGGGGGCACCGGGGAGCTGTTTTTT
TRBJ2-6,TRBV12-3/TRBV12-4,NA,19,TRBD1,CTSSPAGRTGFTGANVLTF,TGTACCAGCAGCCCGGCCGGACGGACAGGATTTACTGGGGCCAACGTCCTGACTTTC